A selection of T cell receptor beta chains follows, all from one sample in a study of blood T cell repertoires in COVID-19. Sequencing was performed with immunoSEQ multiplex PCR; in TCRdb, only in-frame clones are kept and a portion is missing. The profile shows roughly 81,000 clones, about 83% of them singletons. Sequencing input: peripheral blood. The receptor source for this set is a woman in her 70s with acute or convalescent COVID-19. CDR3s leave out the opening cysteine and the closing phenylalanine or tryptophan. A D gene is named only where the DNA matches it firmly.

D gene: NA
V gene: TRBV3-1/TRBV3-2
CDR3 protein: ASSRGRVSYEQY

D gene: NA
V gene: TRBV7-9
CDR3 protein: ASSLGRDEQF

D gene: TRBD1
V gene: TRBV19
CDR3 protein: ASSVGQGGEQY

D gene: TRBD1
V gene: TRBV5-5
CDR3 protein: ASSSTDGTGYGNTIY

D gene: TRBD1
V gene: TRBV19
CDR3 protein: ASTPRTGYSNQPQH

D gene: NA
V gene: TRBV7-8
CDR3 protein: ASTRQLNQPQH

D gene: NA
V gene: TRBV10-3
CDR3 protein: AMGAGEQF

D gene: TRBD1
V gene: TRBV7-8
CDR3 protein: ASSLETGGAFYGYT

D gene: TRBD1
V gene: TRBV6-1
CDR3 protein: ASSEQGAIGYT

D gene: NA
V gene: TRBV7-9
CDR3 protein: ASNPRGFEGTEAF

D gene: NA
V gene: TRBV27
CDR3 protein: ASSFANNYGYT